This TCR beta chain originates from a study of CD8+ T cells in alopecia areata. Study at large: Treated patients took oral tofacitinib at 5 to 10 mg twice daily. Scalp area affected, as a percentage, set the severity score of treated patients.

As for treatment: oral pan-JAK inhibitor, 5-10 mg twice daily. Study observations and caveats: On tofacitinib, scalp clonality and expanded CD8+ clones among top 100 fell significantly.

A note on this clone: Its antigen is unknown.

In germline, CDR1 is MNHEY, CDR2 SMNVEV (reference sequence). Trimming shortened V by 2 bases and J by 6 bases, and 12 bases separated the two germline ends. CDR3 length equals 14 residues. Sequencing relied on a cDNA template that was reverse transcribed from extracted RNA. Some clones are missing from TCRdb's copy, which holds only in-frame ones; the method was immunoSEQ multiplex PCR. The sample has some 210,000 clones; 66% are singletons. Sequenced here: CD4+ T cells sorted from blood, sampled between weeks 43 and 45, from a patient treated with tofacitinib. The genes are TRBV27 and TRBJ2-3, with D hard to call. The sequence was collected from a human donor with alopecia areata. The CDR3 spells CASSLRGRDDTQYF. DNA for the CDR3: TGTGCCAGCAGTTTACGAGGTCGAGACGATACGCAGTATTTT.